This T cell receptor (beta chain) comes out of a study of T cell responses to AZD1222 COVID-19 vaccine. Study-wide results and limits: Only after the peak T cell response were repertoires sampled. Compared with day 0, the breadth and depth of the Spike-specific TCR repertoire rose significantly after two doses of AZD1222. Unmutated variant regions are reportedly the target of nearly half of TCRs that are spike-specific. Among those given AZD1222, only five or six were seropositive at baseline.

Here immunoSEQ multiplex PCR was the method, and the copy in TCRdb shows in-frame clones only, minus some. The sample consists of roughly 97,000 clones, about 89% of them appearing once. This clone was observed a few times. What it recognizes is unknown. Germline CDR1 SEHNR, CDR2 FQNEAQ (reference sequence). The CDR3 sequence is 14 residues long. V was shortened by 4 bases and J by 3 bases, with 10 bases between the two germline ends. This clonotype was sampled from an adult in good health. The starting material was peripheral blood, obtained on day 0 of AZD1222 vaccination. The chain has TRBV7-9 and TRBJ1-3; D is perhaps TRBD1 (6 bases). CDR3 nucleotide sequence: TGTGCCAGCAGCTCTCAGGGGTTTGGAAACACCATATATTTT. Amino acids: CASSSQGFGNTIYF. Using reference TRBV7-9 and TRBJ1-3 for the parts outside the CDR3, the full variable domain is DTGVSQNPRHKITKRGQNVTFRCDPISEHNRLYWYRQTLGQGPEFLTYFQNEAQLEKSRLLSDRFSAERPKGSFSTLEIQRTEQGDSAMYLCASSSQGFGNTIYFGEGSWLTVV.